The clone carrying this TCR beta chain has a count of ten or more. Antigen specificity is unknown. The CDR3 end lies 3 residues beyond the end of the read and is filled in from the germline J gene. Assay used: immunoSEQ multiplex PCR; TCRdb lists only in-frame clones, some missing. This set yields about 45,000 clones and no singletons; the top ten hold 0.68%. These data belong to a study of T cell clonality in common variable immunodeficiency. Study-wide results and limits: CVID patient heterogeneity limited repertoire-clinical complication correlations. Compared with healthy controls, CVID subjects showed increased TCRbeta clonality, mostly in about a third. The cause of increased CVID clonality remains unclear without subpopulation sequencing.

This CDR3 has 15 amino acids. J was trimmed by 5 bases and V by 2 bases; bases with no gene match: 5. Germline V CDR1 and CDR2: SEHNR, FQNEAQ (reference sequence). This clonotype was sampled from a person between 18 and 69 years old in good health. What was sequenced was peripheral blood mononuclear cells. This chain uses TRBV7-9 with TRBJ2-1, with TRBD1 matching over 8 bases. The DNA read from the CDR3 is TGTGCCAGCAGCTTATGGACAGGGAACCACAATGAG. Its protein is CASSLWTGNHNE. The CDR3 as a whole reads CASSLWTGNHNEQFF.